This T cell receptor (beta chain) appears in the sequencing data of a study of cytomegalovirus exposure and HLA in healthy donors (TCRdb year 2017). About the full investigation: According to a later analysis, one platform produced both the 100 to 150 validation repertoires and the 666 repertoires of the first cohort. The study combined high-throughput TCR immunosequencing, statistical association of individual TCRs with disease status, and machine learning to predict cytomegalovirus infection status. Along with the roughly 670-subject first cohort, a separate validation cohort of around 120 different subjects was used. The study aimed to test whether cataloging public T cell receptors could reveal signatures of past pathogen exposure. General conclusions and limits of the study: The classifier was reported to diagnose cytomegalovirus status with high specificity and sensitivity in both the original cohort and the validation cohort. Subsequent analysis determined that TCRs grouped into clusters in the first cohort also showed a tendency toward co-occurrence across the 90 to 150 validation repertoires, and about 94% of cluster scores exceeded 0. While some public TCRs were present in many individuals, most TCR sequences turned up only very rarely across donors. The validation cohort had no HLA typing available for a later analysis, so co-occurrence within that cohort was assessed over all 120 repertoires. A few of the identified cytomegalovirus-associated TCR beta chains were confirmed in vitro to be specific for cytomegalovirus antigens. According to the authors, the approach could potentially be generalized to other disease states and immunological phenotypes. In the study, around 150 TCR beta chains were listed as associated with cytomegalovirus.

V is cut back by 5 bases and J by 3 bases, with 16 bases in the junction unmatched. The CDR3 contains 18 residues, cysteine and phenylalanine counted. The only DNA kept is the CDR3, 54 bases in frame from the first base. CDR1 PRHDT and CDR2 FYEKMQ are derived from the germline V gene (reference sequence). With regard to this clone: The antigen it binds to is not known. One base away there is no much larger clone; base qualities are not given.

The library was made by the immunoSEQ multiplex PCR assay. In the original analysis: To diagnose cytomegalovirus status from the catalog of TCR beta chain sequences, a statistical classification framework was built. Imported from immuneACCESS, the table was reduced by TCRdb to in-frame sequences with V and J called. These copies leave out some clones; in studies compared against another copy, an unresolved V gene accounts for under half, and the cause of the remainder is not known. V and J calls plus clone size are reproduced from that table; the DNA served to infer D and trimming. Present in this sample are 200,000 to 250,000 clones, roughly 88% of which were seen just once. The top ten hold around 15% of the sample. Donors formed part of the validation cohort, which comprised over a hundred subjects and was distinct from the first cohort of 670 or so subjects.

The sequence joins TRBV13 to TRBJ2-7, with 10 bases matching TRBD1. Sequenced sample: PBMCs. The clonotype originates from a woman aged 30 to 39 in good health and CMV-seropositive. The bases read TGTGCCAGCAGCCCAGGACAAAGCGGGACAGGGGTCTTCTACGAGCAGTACTTC. This gives the protein CASSPGQSGTGVFYEQYF.